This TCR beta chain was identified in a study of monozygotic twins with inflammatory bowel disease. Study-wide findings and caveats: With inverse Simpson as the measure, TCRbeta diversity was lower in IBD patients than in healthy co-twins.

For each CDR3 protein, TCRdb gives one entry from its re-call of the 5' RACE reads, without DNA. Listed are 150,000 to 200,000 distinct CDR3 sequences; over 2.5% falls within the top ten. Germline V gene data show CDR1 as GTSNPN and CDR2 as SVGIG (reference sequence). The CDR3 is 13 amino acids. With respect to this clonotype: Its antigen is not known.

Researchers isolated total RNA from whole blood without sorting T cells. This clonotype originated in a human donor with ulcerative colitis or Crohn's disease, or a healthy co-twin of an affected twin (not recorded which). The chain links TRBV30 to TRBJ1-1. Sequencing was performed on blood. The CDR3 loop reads CAWSTQPNTEAFF.